This T cell receptor beta chain was profiled in a study of blood T cell repertoires in COVID-19. The CDR3 totals 15 residues. Trimming pared 4 bases from V and 5 bases from J, leaving 14 bases between. Per germline, CDR1 SGHDN and CDR2 FVKESK. Sequencing was performed with immunoSEQ multiplex PCR; in TCRdb, only in-frame clones are kept and a portion is missing. Of approximately 210,000 clones detected, roughly nine tenths appear once; the ten largest clones hold approximately 1.2%. Sequenced input: peripheral blood. The chain employs TRBV14 and TRBJ1-4; maybe TRBD1 (6 bases). This sequence was found in a young man with acute or convalescent COVID-19. CDR3 protein: CASSPQGFRNEKLFF. The CDR3 nucleotides are TGTGCCAGCAGCCCTCAGGGGTTCAGGAATGAAAAACTGTTTTTT.